Shown below are 13 T cell receptor beta chains from a single sample sequenced in a study of T cells in Graves' hyperthyroidism and ophthalmopathy. RNA transcripts were the template for amplifying TCR beta CDR3 regions. TCR CDR3 underwent first-round RT-PCR with the HTBI primer set. One entry per CDR3 protein, called by TCRdb with MiXCR from the multiplex PCR reads. The data hold fewer than 650,000 distinct CDR3 sequences, with over 45% observed a single time. The specimen sequenced was peripheral blood or thyroid tissue (not recorded which). All receptors come from an adult woman with Graves' disease, either hyperthyroidism or ophthalmopathy (not recorded which).

This clonotype came up many times. The V gene is TRBV7-2, the J gene TRBJ1-2; the match to TRBD1 covers 7 bases. Per the germline V gene, CDR1 is SGHTA and CDR2 is FQGNSA. After removal of 0 bases from V and 2 bases from J, the junction contained 9 bases not matched to a gene. This CDR3 has 17 amino acids. CDR3: CASSLAAGLTGNYGYTF. CDR3 nucleotides: TGTGCCAGCAGCTTAGCAGCGGGGCTGACAGGGAACTATGGCTACACCTTC.

V usage is TRBV7-2 and J usage is TRBJ1-1; D gene unclear. There are 14 residues in the CDR3. In germline, CDR1 is SGHTA, CDR2 FQGNSA. V lost 7 bases to trimming and J lost 1 base, with 13 bases between them. The CDR3 sequence is CASIPRRANTEAFF. CDR3 DNA: TGTGCCAGCATACCCAGGAGGGCGAACACTGAAGCTTTCTTT.

The chain links TRBV7-8 to TRBJ1-2; D unclear. Germline assignment: CDR1 SGHVS and CDR2 FQNEAQ. The CDR3 spans 14 residues. V lost 4 bases, J lost 4 bases, and 13 bases lay in between. The CDR3 region has the DNA TGTGCCAGCAGCTCTCTTATTGGACTCTATGGCTACACCTTC. Translation gives CASSSLIGLYGYTF. The entire variable domain, with the rest obtained from reference TRBV7-8 and TRBJ1-2, is as follows: GAGVSQSPRYKVAKRGQDVALRCDPISGHVSLFWYQQALGQGPEFLTYFQNEAQLDKSGLPSDRFFAERPEGSVSTLKIQRTQQEDSAVYLCASSSLIGLYGYTFGSGTRLTVV.

The chain carries TRBV6-1 and TRBJ1-6; possibly TRBD1 for D (5 bases). There are 13 residues in the CDR3. Trimming cost V 7 bases and J 12 bases, with 16 bases left between them. Germline CDR1 MNHNS, CDR2 SASEGT. The CDR3 loop is CASNGTPQQPLHF. In nucleotides, the CDR3 is TGTGCCAGCAACGGGACGCCTCAACAACCCCTCCACTTT.

The chain is built from TRBV20-1 and TRBJ1-4; D perhaps matches TRBD1 (5 bases). This CDR3 contains 13 residues. The germline V gene has CDR1 DFQATT and CDR2 SNEGSKA (reference sequence). Between the trimmed V and J ends, which lost 3 bases and 7 bases, there was a span of 12 bases. CDR3 sequence: CSARGLAGEKLFF. The CDR3 DNA follows: TGCAGTGCTAGGGGACTAGCGGGTGAAAAACTGTTTTTT.

In DNA, the CDR3 is TGCAGCGACGGGGACACTGAAGCTTTCTTT. Translated: CSDGDTEAFF. The chain combines TRBV29-1 with TRBJ1-1; D unclear. Trimming cost V 7 bases and J 3 bases, with 6 bases left between them. The length of the CDR3 is 10 residues. Germline CDR1 and CDR2: SQVTM and ANQGSEA.

The sample holds many counts of this clonotype. This rearrangement joins TRBV10-3 to TRBJ1-1; a weak D match, TRBD1 (6 bases). The CDR3 length is 16 residues. Trimming took off 0 bases at V and 3 bases at J, with 14 bases between the two ends. Per the germline V gene, CDR1 is ENHRY and CDR2 is SYGVKD. The CDR3 nucleotides read TGTGCCATCAGTGAGTCGGACCGAGGGGGAGACACTGAAGCTTTCTTT. It is translated as CAISESDRGGDTEAFF.

Remarks on this clonotype: A read error may be the cause here, since a much bigger clone is one base away. The rearrangement joins TRBV7-2 to TRBJ1-4; D unresolved. Germline V gene lookup returns CDR1 SGHTA and CDR2 FQGNSA. There are 15 residues in the CDR3. CDR3 loop: CASSQEIVGNEKLFF. The CDR3 DNA is TGCGCCAGCAGCCAAGAGATTGTGGGGAATGAAAAACTGTTTTTT.

This clonotype was recorded at least ten times. The rearrangement joins TRBV15 to TRBJ1-4; 7 bases match TRBD1. The CDR3 consists of 20 residues. Trimming at V came to 2 bases and at J to 6 bases, leaving 21 bases not matched to a gene. The germline CDR1 and CDR2 sequences are LNHNV and YYDKDF (reference sequence). The CDR3 is CATSRSSRQGGGRPDEKLFF. Here the CDR3 DNA reads TGTGCCACCAGCAGATCCAGTCGACAGGGAGGGGGTAGGCCAGATGAAAAACTGTTTTTT.

CDR3 in DNA: TGTGCCAGCAGCCCTGTTAGGAACACCGGGGAGCTGTTTTTT. Its protein product is CASSPVRNTGELFF. The V call is TRBV12-3 or TRBV12-4, the J call TRBJ2-2; D remains unclear. This CDR3 has 14 residues. The ends were cut back, 6 bases at V and 1 base at J, with 9 bases in the middle.

The rearrangement uses TRBV7-2 and TRBJ2-2, with a weak D call TRBD2 (6 bases). Germline loops: CDR1 SGHTA, CDR2 FQGNSA. CDR3 length equals 15 residues. The V and J ends lost 4 bases and 3 bases respectively, with 12 bases between them. The DNA for the CDR3 is TGTGCCAGCAGCTCTGACGGGGGATACACCGGGGAGCTGTTTTTT. Its translation is CASSSDGGYTGELFF.

This chain connects TRBV7-2 to TRBJ1-2; D gene ambiguous. CDR3 length: 15 residues. Germline V gene data show CDR1 as SGHTA and CDR2 as FQGNSA. Trimming removed 1 base at V and 6 bases at J, with 15 bases between. The CDR3 DNA follows: TGTGCCAGCAGCTTAGGCCCTTTGGTTTTGGATGGCTACACCTTC. Its protein is CASSLGPLVLDGYTF.

This clonotype was recorded a few times. This sequence joins TRBV29-1 and TRBJ1-1, with TRBD1 matching over 10 bases. Trimming cost V 7 bases and J 2 bases; bases outside gene matches: 4. The CDR3 totals 13 residues. CDR1 is SQVTM and CDR2 is ANQGSEA in the germline V gene. Written as DNA, the CDR3 is TGCAGCGGGGACAGGGGTCTAAACACTGAAGCTTTCTTT. This encodes CSGDRGLNTEAFF.